This T cell receptor (beta chain) was documented in a study of T cells in tuberculosis. General study results and limits: Cases with active tuberculosis were adults, while controls were adolescents.

V was pared by 5 bases and J by 2 bases, with 5 bases between. The CDR3 sequence is 11 residues long. Germline V lookup: CDR1 SGHRS, CDR2 YFSETQ. As concerns this clone: What it binds is unknown.

Some clones are missing from TCRdb's copy, which holds only in-frame ones; the method was immunoSEQ multiplex PCR. The sample consists of some 34,000 clones, 85% to 95% of them appearing once. Latent tuberculosis screening used tuberculin skin test and IGRA at entry. The V and J genes are TRBV5-1 and TRBJ2-7, with D unresolved. This clonotype originated in a donor aged 10 to 29 with latent tuberculosis or without tuberculosis infection. Some clones in this sample may be carry-over from other donors' samples. Source material: PBMCs. The CDR3 DNA reads TGCGCCAGCAGTTTCACCTACGAGCAGTACTTC. This sequence encodes CASSFTYEQYF.